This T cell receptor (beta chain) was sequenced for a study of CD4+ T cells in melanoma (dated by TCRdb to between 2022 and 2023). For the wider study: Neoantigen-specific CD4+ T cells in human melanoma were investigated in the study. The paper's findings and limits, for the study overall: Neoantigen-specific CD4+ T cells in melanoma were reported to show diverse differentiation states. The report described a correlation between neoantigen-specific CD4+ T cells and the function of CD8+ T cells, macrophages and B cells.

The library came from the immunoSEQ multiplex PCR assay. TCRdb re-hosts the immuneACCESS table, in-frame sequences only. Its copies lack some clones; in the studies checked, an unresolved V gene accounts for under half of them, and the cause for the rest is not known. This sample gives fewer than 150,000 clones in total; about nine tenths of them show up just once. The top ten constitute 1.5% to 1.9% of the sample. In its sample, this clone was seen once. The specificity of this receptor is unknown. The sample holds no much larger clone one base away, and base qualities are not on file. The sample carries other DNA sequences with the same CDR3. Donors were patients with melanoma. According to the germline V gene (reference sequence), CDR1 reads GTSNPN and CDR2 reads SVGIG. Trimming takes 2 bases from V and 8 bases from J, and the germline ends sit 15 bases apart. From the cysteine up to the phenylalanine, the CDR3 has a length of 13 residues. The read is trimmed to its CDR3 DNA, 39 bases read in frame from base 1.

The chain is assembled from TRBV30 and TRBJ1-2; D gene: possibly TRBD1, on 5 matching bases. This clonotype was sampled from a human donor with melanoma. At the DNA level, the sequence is TGTGCCTGGAGTAGAGGGGCGACCTACGGCTACACCTTC. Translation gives CAWSRGATYGYTF.